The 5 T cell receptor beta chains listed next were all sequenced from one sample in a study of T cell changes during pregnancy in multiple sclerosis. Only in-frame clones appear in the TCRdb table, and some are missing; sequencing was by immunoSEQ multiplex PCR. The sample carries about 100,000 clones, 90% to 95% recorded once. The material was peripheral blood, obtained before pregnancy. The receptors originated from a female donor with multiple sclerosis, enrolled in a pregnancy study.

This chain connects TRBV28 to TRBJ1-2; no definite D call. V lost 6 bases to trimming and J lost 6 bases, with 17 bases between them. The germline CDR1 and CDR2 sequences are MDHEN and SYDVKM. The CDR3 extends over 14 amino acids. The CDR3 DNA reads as TGTGCCAGCAGACCCCTTACAAGTCTGGATGGCTACACCTTC. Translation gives CASRPLTSLDGYTF.

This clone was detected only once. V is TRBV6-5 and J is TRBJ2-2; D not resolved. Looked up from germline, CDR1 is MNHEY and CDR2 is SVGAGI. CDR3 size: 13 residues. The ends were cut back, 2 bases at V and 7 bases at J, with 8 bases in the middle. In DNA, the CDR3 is TGTGCCAGCAGTTACGGGCAGGACGGGGAGCTGTTTTTT. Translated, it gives CASSYGQDGELFF.

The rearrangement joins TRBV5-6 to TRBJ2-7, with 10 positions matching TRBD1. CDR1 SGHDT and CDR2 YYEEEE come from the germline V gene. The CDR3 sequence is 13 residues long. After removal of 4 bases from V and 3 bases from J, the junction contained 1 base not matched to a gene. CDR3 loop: CASSRDRGYEQYF. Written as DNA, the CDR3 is TGTGCCAGCAGCCGGGACAGGGGCTACGAGCAGTACTTC.

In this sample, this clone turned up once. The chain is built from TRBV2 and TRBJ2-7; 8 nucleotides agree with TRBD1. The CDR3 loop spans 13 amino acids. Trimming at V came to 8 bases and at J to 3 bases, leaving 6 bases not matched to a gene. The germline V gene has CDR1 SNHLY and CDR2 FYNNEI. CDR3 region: CASRRTGIYEQYF. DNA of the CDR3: TGTGCCAGCCGAAGGACAGGGATCTACGAGCAGTACTTC.

The CDR3: CASSLEAGFGETQYF. CDR3 in DNA: TGCGCCAGCAGCTTGGAGGCAGGGTTCGGAGAGACCCAGTACTTC. This sequence joins TRBV5-1 and TRBJ2-5, with D tentatively TRBD1 (5 bases). CDR1 is SGHRS and CDR2 is YFSETQ in the germline V gene. The CDR3 spans 15 residues. V lost 0 bases and J lost 4, with 13 bases in between.